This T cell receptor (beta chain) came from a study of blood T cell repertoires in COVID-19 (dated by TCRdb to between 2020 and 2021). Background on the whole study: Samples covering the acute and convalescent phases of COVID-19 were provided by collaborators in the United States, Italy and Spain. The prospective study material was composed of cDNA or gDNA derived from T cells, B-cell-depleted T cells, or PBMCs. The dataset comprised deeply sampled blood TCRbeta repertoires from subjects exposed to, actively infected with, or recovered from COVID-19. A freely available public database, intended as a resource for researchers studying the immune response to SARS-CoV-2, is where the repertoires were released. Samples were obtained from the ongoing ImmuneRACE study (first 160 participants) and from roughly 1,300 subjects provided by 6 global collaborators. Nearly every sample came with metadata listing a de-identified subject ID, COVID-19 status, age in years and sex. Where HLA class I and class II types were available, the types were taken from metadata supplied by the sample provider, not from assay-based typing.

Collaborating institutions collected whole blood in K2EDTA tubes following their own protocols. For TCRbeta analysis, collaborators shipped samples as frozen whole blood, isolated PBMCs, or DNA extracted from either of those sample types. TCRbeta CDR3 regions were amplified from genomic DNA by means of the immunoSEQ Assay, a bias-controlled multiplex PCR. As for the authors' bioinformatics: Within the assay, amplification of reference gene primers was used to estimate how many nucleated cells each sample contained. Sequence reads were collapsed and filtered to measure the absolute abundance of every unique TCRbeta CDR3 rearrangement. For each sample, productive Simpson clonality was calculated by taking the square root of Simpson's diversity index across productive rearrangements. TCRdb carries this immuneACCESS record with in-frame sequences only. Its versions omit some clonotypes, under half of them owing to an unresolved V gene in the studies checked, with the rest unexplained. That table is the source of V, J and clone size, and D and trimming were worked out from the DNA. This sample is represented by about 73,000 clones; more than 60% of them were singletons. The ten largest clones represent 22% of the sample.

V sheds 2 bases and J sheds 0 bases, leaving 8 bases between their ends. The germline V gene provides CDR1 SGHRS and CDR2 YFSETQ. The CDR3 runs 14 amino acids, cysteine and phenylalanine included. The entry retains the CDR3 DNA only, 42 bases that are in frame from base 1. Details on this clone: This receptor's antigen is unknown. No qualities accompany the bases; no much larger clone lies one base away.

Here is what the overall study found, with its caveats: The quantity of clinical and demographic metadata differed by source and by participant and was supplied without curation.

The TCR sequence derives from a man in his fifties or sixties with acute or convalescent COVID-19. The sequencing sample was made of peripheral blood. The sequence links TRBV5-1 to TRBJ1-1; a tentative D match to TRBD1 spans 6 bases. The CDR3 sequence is CASSFGDMNTEAFF. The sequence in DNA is TGCGCCAGCAGCTTTGGGGACATGAACACTGAAGCTTTCTTT.